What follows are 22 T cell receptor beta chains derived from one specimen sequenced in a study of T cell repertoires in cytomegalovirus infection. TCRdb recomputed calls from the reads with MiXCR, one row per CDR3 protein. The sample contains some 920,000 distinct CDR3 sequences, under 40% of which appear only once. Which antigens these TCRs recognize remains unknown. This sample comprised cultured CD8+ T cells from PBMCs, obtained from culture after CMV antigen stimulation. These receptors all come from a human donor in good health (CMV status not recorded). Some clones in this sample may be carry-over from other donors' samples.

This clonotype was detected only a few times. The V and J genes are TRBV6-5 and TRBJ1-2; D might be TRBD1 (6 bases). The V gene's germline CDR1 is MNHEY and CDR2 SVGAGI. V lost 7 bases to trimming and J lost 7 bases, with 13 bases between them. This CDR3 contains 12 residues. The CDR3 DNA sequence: TGTGCCAGCACCCGGGGGCTGTTTGGCTACACCTTC. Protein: CASTRGLFGYTF.

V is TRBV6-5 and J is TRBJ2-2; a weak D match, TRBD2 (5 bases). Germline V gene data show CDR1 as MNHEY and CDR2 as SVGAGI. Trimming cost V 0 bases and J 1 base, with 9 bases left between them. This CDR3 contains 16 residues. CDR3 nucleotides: TGTGCCAGCAGTTACTCGATGAGCGGGAACACCGGGGAGCTGTTTTTT. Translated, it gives CASSYSMSGNTGELFF.

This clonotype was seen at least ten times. In DNA form, the CDR3 reads TGTGCCAGCAGAAACGGGGGTAGGGACAATGAGCAGTTCTTC. It codes for CASRNGGRDNEQFF. The rearrangement uses TRBV6-6 and TRBJ2-1, with D possibly being TRBD2 (6 bases). V was cut by 6 bases and J by 5 bases, with 14 bases left in between. Germline lookup yields CDR1 MNHNY and CDR2 SVGAGI (reference sequence). The CDR3 runs to 14 residues.

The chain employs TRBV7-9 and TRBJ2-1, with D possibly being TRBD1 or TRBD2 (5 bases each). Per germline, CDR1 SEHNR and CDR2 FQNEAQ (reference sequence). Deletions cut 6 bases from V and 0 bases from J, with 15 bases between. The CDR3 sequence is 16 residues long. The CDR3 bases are TGTGCCAGCAGGGTTGGAGAGGGGAGCTCCTACAATGAGCAGTTCTTC. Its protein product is CASRVGEGSSYNEQFF.

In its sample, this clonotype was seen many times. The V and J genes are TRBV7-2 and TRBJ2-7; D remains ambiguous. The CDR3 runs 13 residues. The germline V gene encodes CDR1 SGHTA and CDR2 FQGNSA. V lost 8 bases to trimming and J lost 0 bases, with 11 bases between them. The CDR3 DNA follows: TGTGCCAGCGGACCGGAGTACTCCTACGAGCAGTACTTC. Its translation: CASGPEYSYEQYF.

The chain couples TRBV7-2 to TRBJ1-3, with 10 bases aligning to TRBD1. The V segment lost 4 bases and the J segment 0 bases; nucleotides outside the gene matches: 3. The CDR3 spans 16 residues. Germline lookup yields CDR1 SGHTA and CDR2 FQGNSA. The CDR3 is CASSSRTGGSGNTIYF. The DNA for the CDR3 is TGTGCCAGCAGCTCCCGGACAGGGGGCTCTGGAAACACCATATATTTT.

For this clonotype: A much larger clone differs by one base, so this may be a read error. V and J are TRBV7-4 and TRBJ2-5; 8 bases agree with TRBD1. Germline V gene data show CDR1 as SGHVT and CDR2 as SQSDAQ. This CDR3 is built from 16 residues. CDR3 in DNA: TGTGCCAACAGCCCACTCTCGGACAGGGCCGGGGAGACCCAGTACTTC. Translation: CANSPLSDRAGETQYF.

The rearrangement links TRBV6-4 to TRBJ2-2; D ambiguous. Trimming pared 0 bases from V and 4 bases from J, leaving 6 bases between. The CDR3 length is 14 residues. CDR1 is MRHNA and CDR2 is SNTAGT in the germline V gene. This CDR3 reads CASSDSTLTGELFF. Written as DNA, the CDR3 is TGTGCCAGCAGTGACTCAACGCTCACCGGGGAGCTGTTTTTT.

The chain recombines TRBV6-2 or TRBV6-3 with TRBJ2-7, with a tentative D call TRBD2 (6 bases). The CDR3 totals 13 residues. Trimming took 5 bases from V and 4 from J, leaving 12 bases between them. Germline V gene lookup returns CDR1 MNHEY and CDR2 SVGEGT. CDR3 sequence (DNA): TGTGCCAGCAGTCGAGGCGGGGCATACGAGCAGTACGTC. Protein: CASSRGGAYEQYV.

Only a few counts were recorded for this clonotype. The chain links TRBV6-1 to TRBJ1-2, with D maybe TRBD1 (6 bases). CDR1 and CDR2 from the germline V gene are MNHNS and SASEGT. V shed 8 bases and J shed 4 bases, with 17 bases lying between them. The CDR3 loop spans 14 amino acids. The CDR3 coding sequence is TGTGCCAGCCGAGACAGGTCCAATTTCTATGGCTACACCTTC. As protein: CASRDRSNFYGYTF.

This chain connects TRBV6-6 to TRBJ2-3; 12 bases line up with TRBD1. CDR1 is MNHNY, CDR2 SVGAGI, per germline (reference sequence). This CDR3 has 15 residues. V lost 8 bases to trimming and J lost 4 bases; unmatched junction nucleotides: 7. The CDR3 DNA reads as TGTGCCAGCGGACCGGGACAGGGGGCTGCAGATACGCAGTATTTT. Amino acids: CASGPGQGAADTQYF.

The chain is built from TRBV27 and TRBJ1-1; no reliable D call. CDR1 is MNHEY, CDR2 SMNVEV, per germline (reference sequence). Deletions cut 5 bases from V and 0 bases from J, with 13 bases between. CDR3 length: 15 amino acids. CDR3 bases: TGTGCCAGCAGTCCTCCAGCTTCCTTGAACACTGAAGCTTTCTTT. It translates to CASSPPASLNTEAFF.

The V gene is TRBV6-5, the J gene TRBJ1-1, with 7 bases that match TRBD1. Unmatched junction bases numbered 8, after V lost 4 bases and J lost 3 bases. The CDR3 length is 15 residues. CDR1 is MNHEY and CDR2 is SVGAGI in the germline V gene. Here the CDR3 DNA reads TGTGCCAGCAGTTGGGTTGGTCAGGGGGACACTGAAGCTTTCTTT. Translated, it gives CASSWVGQGDTEAFF.

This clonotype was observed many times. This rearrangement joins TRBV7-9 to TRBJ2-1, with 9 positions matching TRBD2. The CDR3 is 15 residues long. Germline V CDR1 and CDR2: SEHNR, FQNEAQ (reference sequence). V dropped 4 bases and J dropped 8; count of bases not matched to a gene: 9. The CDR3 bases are TGTGCCAGCAGCTCGATGGAAGAGCGGGGGGATGAGCAGTTCTTC. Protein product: CASSSMEERGDEQFF.

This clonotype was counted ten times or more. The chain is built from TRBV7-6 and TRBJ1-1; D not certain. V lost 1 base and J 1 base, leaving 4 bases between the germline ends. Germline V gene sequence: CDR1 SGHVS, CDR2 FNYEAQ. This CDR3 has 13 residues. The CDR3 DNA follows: TGTGCCAGCAGCTTAGATCAGAACACTGAAGCTTTCTTT. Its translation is CASSLDQNTEAFF.

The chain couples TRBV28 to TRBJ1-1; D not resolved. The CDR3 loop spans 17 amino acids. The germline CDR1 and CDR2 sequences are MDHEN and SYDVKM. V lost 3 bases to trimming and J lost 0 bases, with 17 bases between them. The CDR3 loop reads CASSFLVDGYLNTEAFF. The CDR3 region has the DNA TGTGCCAGCAGTTTCTTGGTCGACGGCTACCTGAACACTGAAGCTTTCTTT. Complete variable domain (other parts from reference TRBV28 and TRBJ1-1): DVKVTQSSRYLVKRTGEKVFLECVQDMDHENMFWYRQDPGLGLRLIYFSYDVKMKEKGDIPEGYSVSREKKERFSLILESASTNQTSMYLCASSFLVDGYLNTEAFFGQGTRLTVV.

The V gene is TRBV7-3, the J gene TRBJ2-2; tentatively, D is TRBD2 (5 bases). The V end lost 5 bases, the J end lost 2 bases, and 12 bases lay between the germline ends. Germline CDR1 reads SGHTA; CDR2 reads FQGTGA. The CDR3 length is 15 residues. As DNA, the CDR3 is TGTGCCAGCAGCGTAGGACTGGGAAACACCGGGGAGCTGTTTTTT. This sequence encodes CASSVGLGNTGELFF.

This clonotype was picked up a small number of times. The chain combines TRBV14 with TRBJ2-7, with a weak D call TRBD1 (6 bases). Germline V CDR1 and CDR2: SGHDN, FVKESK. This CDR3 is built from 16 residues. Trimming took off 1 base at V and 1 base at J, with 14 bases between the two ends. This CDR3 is CASSQGPGTLSYEQYV. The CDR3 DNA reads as TGTGCCAGCAGCCAAGGTCCCGGGACACTTTCCTACGAGCAGTACGTC.

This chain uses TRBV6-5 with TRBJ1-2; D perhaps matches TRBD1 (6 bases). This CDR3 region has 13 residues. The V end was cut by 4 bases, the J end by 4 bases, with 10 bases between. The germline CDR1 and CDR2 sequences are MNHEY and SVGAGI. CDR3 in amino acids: CASSLQGLYGYTF. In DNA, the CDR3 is TGTGCCAGCAGTTTACAGGGACTCTATGGCTACACCTTC.

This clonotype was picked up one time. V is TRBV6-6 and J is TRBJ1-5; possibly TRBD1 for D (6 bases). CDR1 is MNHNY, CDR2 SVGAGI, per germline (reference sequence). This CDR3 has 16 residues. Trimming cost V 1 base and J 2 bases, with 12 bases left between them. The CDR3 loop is CASSYFRDNRNQPQHF. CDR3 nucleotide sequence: TGTGCCAGCAGTTACTTCCGGGACAACCGCAATCAGCCCCAGCATTTT.

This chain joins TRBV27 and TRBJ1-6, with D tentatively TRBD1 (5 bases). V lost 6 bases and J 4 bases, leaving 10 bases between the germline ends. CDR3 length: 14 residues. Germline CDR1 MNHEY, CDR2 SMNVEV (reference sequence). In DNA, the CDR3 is TGTGCCAGCAGCGGGGGGGATTATAATTCACCCCTCCACTTT. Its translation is CASSGGDYNSPLHF.

The chain's CDR3 is CASTPTGTGQPQHF. Written as DNA, the CDR3 is TGTGCCAGCACTCCGACAGGGACGGGACAGCCCCAGCATTTT. The gene calls are TRBV12-3 or TRBV12-4 and TRBJ1-5; TRBD1 agrees at 7 bases. The length of the CDR3 is 14 residues. V was pared by 7 bases and J by 7 bases, with 10 bases of the junction left unmatched.